The source of this T cell receptor beta chain is a study of blood T cell repertoires in COVID-19 (dated by TCRdb to the early 2020s). Context from the whole study: The collaborator samples originated in the United States, Italy and Spain and spanned the acute and convalescent phases of COVID-19. The material from the prospective study consisted of cDNA or gDNA derived from T cells, B-cell-depleted T cells, or PBMCs. Deeply sampled blood TCRbeta repertoires from subjects exposed to, actively infected with, or recovered from COVID-19 were included in the dataset. A freely available public database, intended as a resource for researchers studying the immune response to SARS-CoV-2, is where the repertoires were released. Samples came from the ongoing ImmuneRACE study (first 160 participants) plus 1,254 subjects from 6 global collaborators. Nearly every sample came with metadata listing a de-identified subject ID, COVID-19 status, age in years and sex. Where available, HLA class I and class II types were taken from metadata supplied by the sample provider and were not determined by assay-based typing.

In the prospective study, participants were about 18 to 90 years old, resided in about two dozen geographic areas of the United States, and were enrolled through a virtual design. In the prospective study, participants were assigned to cohorts based on the clinical history participants reported in a screening survey and a study questionnaire. ImmuneRACE Cohort 3 recovered participants were defined by two consecutive negative NP/OP PCR tests, healthcare professional clearance, or symptom resolution. Each participant in the prospective study had whole blood, serum and a nasopharyngeal or oropharyngeal swab collected by mobile phlebotomists. Participants in the prospective study had the option to provide additional blood draws and questionnaires over a roughly 2-month period. Blood samples from the prospective study were shipped frozen or at room temperature prior to DNA extraction. Study-level results and caveats: The quantity of clinical and demographic metadata differed by source and by participant and was supplied without curation.

The immunoSEQ Assay, a bias-controlled multiplex PCR, was used to amplify TCRbeta CDR3 regions from genomic DNA. Processing in the source paper ran as follows. The number of nucleated cells in each sample was estimated from the amplification of reference gene primers within the assay. To quantify the absolute abundance of each unique TCRbeta CDR3 rearrangement, sequence reads were collapsed and filtered. Productive Simpson clonality was computed per sample as the square root of Simpson's diversity index over productive rearrangements. Drawn from immuneACCESS, this table holds only the in-frame rearrangements with V and J called that TCRdb kept. Clones are partly lost; checked studies trace under half to an unresolved V gene and leave the rest unexplained. V, J and clone size reflect that table, while D and trimming were determined from the DNA. This sample has 150,000 to 200,000 clones in its table, and over 80% of those were observed once. 10% to 15% of the sample is in the top ten clones.

In the case of this clone: Its antigen remains unidentified. Per-base quality was not reported, and no clone a single base away is much larger than it.

Trimming at the junction amounts to 1 base on V and 6 bases on J, and the germline ends lie 8 bases apart. CDR1 SGHTA and CDR2 FQGTGA were looked up in the germline V gene. From the cysteine up to the phenylalanine, the CDR3 has a length of 13 residues. Only the CDR3 part of the read is kept: 39 bases, read in frame from the first base. Sequencing was done on a sample of PBMCs or T cells enriched from blood (not recorded which). The chain was built from TRBV7-3 and TRBJ2-3, with a tentative D gene TRBD1 over 5 matching bases. This TCR came from a woman aged 55 to 70 who had recovered from COVID-19. The DNA sequence is given as TGTGCCAGCAGCTTAAATCCAGGGGATACGCAGTATTTT. The translation is CASSLNPGDTQYF.